This T cell receptor (beta chain) is from a study of CD8+CD57+ T cells in acquired aplastic anemia. Germline V gene sequence: CDR1 SNHLY, CDR2 FYNNEI. The CDR3 contains 13 residues. Using genomic DNA as the template, TCR beta VDJ and CDR3 profiling was carried out. TCRdb re-analysed the reads in MiXCR, keeping a single row per CDR3 protein. The sample consists of 150,000 to 200,000 distinct CDR3 sequences, 40% to 50% of them appearing once. In the case of this clonotype: One end of the junction varies from germline; a read error may be responsible.

CD8+CD57+ cell expansion, shown by flow cytometry, had occurred in the patients selected for sequencing. No therapy was given to patients before blood sampling. The J gene is TRBJ1-2, the V gene TRBV2; 9 nucleotides match TRBD1. This receptor was obtained from a human donor with aplastic anemia. The sequencing sample was made of sorted CD4+, CD8+, or CD8+CD57+ T cells (not recorded which) from PBMCs. CDR3 nucleotide sequence: TGTGCCAGCGGGACAGGGAGGGTGGATGGCTACACATTC. Translated, it gives CASGTGRVDGYTF.